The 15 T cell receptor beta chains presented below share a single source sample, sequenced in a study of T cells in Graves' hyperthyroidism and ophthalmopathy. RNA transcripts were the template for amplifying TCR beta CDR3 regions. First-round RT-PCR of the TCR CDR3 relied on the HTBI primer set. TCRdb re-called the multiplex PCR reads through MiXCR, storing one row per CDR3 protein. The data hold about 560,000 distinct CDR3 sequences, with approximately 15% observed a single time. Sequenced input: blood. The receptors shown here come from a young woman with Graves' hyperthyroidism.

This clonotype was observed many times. The DNA for the CDR3 is TGTGCCAGCAGTAGTATGGGGGGACAAGAGACCCAGTACTTC. Its protein product is CASSSMGGQETQYF. The chain links TRBV7-2 to TRBJ2-5, with D tentatively TRBD2 (6 bases). This CDR3 is built from 14 residues. Germline assignment: CDR1 SGHTA and CDR2 FQGNSA. V was clipped by 6 bases and J by 2 bases, with 13 bases between them.

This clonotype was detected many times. CDR3 region: CASGNLYEQYF. The CDR3 nucleotides are TGTGCCAGCGGGAACCTCTACGAGCAGTACTTC. The chain recombines TRBV2 with TRBJ2-7; no clear D gene. V was shortened by 8 bases and J by 3 bases, with 8 bases between the two germline ends. This CDR3 is built from 11 residues. Germline CDR1 reads SNHLY; CDR2 reads FYNNEI.

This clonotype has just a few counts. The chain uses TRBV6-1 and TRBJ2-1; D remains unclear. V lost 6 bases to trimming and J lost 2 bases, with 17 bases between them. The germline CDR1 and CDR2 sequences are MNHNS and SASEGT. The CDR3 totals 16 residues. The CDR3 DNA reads TGTGCCAGCAGACGACCGACCACCGCCACCTACAATGAGCAGTTCTTC. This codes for CASRRPTTATYNEQFF.

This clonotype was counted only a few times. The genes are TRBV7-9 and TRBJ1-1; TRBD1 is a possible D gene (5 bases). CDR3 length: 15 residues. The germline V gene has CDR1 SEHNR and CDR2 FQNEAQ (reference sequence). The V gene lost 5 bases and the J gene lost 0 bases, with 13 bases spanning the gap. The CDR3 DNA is TGTGCCAGCAGCCCACTTGGGGGAGTGAACACTGAAGCTTTCTTT. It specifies CASSPLGGVNTEAFF.

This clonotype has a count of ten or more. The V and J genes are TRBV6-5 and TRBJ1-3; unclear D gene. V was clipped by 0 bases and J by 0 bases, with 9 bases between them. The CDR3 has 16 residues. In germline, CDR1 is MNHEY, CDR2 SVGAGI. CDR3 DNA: TGTGCCAGCAGTTACTCGAGCCCCCGCTCTGGAAACACCATATATTTT. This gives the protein CASSYSSPRSGNTIYF.

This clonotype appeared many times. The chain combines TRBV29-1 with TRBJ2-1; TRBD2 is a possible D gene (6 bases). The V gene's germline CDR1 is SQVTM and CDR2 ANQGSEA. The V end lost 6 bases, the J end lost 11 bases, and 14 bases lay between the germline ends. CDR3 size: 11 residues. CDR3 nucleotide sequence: TGCAGCGTCGGGGAGGTGGGACAGCAGTTCTTC. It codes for CSVGEVGQQFF.

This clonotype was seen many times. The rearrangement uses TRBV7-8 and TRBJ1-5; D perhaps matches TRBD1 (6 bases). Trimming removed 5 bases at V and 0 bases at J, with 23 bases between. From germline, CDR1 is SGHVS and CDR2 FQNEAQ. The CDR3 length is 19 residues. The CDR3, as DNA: TGTGCCAGCAGCCCACGGGACACCTTGGGAGGCCTTAGCAATCAGCCCCAGCATTTT. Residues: CASSPRDTLGGLSNQPQHF. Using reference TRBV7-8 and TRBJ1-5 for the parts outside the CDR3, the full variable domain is GAGVSQSPRYKVAKRGQDVALRCDPISGHVSLFWYQQALGQGPEFLTYFQNEAQLDKSGLPSDRFFAERPEGSVSTLKIQRTQQEDSAVYLCASSPRDTLGGLSNQPQHFGDGTRLSIL.

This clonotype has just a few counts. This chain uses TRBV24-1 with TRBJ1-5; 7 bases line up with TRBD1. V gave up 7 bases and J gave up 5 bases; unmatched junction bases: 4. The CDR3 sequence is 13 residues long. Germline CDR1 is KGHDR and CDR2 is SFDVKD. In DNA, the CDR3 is TGTGCCACCAGGACAGGGCTTGATCAGCCCCAGCATTTT. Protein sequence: CATRTGLDQPQHF.

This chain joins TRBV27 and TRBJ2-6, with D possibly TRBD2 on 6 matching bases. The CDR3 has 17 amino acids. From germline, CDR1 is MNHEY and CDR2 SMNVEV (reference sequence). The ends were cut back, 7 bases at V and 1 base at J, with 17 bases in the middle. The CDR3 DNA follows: TGTGCCAGCACCGAGAACCGGGGGATTTCTGGGGCCAACGTCCTGACTTTC. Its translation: CASTENRGISGANVLTF.

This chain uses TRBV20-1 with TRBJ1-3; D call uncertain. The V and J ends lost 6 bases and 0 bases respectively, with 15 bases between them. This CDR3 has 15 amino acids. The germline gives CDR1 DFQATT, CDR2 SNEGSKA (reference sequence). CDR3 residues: CSAWVLTNSGNTIYF. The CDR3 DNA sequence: TGCAGTGCGTGGGTATTGACAAACTCTGGAAACACCATATATTTT.

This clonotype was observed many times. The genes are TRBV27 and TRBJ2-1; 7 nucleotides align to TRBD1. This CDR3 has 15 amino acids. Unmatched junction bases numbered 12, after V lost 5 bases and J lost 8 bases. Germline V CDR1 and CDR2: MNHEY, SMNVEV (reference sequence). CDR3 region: CASSPETGRTYEQFF. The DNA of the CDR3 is TGTGCCAGCAGTCCAGAGACAGGGCGCACCTATGAGCAGTTCTTC.

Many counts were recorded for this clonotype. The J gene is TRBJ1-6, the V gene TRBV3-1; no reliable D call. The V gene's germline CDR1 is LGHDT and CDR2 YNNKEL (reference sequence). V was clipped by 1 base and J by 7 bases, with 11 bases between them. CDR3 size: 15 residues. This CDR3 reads CASSQVASENSPLHF. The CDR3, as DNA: TGTGCCAGCAGCCAAGTTGCTTCAGAGAATTCACCCCTCCACTTT.

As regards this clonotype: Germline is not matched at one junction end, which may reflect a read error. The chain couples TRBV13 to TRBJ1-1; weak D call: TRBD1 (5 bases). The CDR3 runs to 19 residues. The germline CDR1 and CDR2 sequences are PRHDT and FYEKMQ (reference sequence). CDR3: CASSLEAWGKAPMNTEVFF. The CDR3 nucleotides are TGTGCCAGCAGCTTAGAAGCATGGGGGAAAGCTCCGATGAACACTGAAGTTTTCTTT.

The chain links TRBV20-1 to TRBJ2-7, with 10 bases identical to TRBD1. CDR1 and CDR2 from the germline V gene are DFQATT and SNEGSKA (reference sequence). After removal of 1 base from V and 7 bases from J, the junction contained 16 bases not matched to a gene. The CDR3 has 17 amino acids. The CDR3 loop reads CSARVGLGQGTFWEQYF. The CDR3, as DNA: TGCAGTGCTAGAGTCGGATTGGGACAGGGGACTTTTTGGGAGCAGTACTTC.

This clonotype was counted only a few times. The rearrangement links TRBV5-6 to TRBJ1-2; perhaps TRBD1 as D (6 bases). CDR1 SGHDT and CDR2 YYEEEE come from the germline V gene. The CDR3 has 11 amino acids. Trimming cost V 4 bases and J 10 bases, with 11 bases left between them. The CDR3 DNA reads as TGTGCCAGCAGCAACAGGGTGGACTACACCTTC. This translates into CASSNRVDYTF.